This is a list of T cell receptor beta chains from one sample in a study of cytomegalovirus exposure and HLA in healthy donors. Assay used: immunoSEQ multiplex PCR; TCRdb lists only in-frame clones, some missing. The sample holds 100,000 to 150,000 clones, around 90% seen once. What was sequenced was PBMCs. These receptors all stem from a young woman in good health and CMV-seronegative. The conserved cysteine and the conserved F or W are not part of the CDR3 here.

>TRBJ2-1|TRBV4-1
ASRGTSGRARSYNEQF
>TRBJ2-2|TRBV19
ASSIGTSGPRGTGELF
>TRBJ2-3|TRBV5-4
ASSLDSPLTDTQY
>TRBJ2-2|TRBV7-9
ASTKNTNTGELF
>TRBJ2-7|TRBV2
ASSDGRGGPGPYEQY
>TRBJ2-1|TRBV9
ASSVEASGSGWYYNEQF
>TRBJ2-3|TRBV2
AGTRADTQY
>TRBJ2-7|TRBV6-5
ASSYSGTSSYEQY
>TRBJ1-2|TRBV13
ASSSGTGANYGYT
>TRBJ1-2|TRBV28
ASSPLLTGSYGYT
>TRBJ2-2|TRBV10-3
AISEGLTTGELF
>TRBJ2-1|TRBV29-1
SVISGIKDEQF
>TRBJ1-3|TRBV9
ASSAEGQGVLSGNTIY
>TRBJ1-1|TRBV4-1
ASSQDIGGYTEAF
>TRBJ2-5|TRBV5-6
ASSLEASGRGETQY
>TRBJ2-7|TRBV7-8
ASSLRTMTYEQY
>TRBJ2-5|TRBV19
ASRTSGRKTQY
>TRBJ2-2|TRBV11-2
ASSLWASGELF
>TRBJ2-7|TRBV6-1
ASRPTSGEQY
>TRBJ2-1|TRBV28
ASRHTTLGTSGRYEQF
>TRBJ1-5|TRBV7-8
ASSPAGSRSNQPQH
>TRBJ2-7|TRBV5-6
ASSLGASGMGEQY
>TRBJ2-1|TRBV9
ASTLGARSTPNNEQF
>TRBJ1-1|TRBV29-1
SVVPRGGAGGTEAF
>TRBJ2-2|TRBV29-1
SARQGANTGELF
>TRBJ2-7|TRBV27
ASSLVSRGEQY
>TRBJ2-7|TRBV6-5
ASSLKQPYEQY
>TRBJ2-7|TRBV9
ASSPRQGTAYEQY
>TRBJ1-5|TRBV2
ASTRDSSNQPQH
>TRBJ1-5|TRBV30
AWSKGQGVNQPQH
>TRBJ2-2|TRBV11-3
ASSEGQGFTGELF
>TRBJ1-1|TRBV5-1
ASSFGPTNTEAF